This TCR beta chain was sequenced during a study of T cell responses to AZD1222 COVID-19 vaccine (dated by TCRdb to 2020 to 2022). For context, the study as a whole: AZD1222 recipients with second doses at about 4 weeks or about 12 weeks were pooled, because spike-specific TCR depth and breadth did not differ between schedules. A total of 230 or so trial participants underwent TCR sequencing, of whom nearly 210 received two doses of AZD1222 and some 26 received two doses of the MenACWY control vaccine. Trial participants were enrolled by age into subgroups of 18-55, 56-69 and 70-plus years, and about 150, 27 and 61 TCR-sequenced participants, respectively, were included in these subgroups. Results the study describes overall, beyond this receptor: The 56-69-year group was small, and its depth increase did not reach significance, likely because of low power. Nearly half of unique spike-specific TCRs reportedly recognized epitopes outside regions mutated in the B.1.351 and B.1.1.7 variants. Most participants were white British and females outnumbered males, and the authors suggested that clonal diversity may have been underestimated. Only five or six AZD1222 recipients were SARS-CoV-2 seropositive at baseline, limiting conclusions about previously exposed vaccinees. The vaccine-associated CD4 TCRs covered the entire spike protein, and the dominant responses fell in regions 160-218 and 743-854. A significant rise in spike-specific TCR breadth and depth was observed after two AZD1222 doses relative to day 0 and relative to MenACWY recipients. No day 14 peak-response samples were available, so repertoires were characterized only after the peak T cell response.

The CDR3 regions of human TCRbeta chains were analyzed by immunosequencing. In the original analysis: Repertoire TCRs were checked for matches against a reference library of SARS-CoV-2-specific TCRs that had been generated using the MIRA antigen-specificity platform. Breadth meant the fraction of unique TCRs that were SARS-CoV-2-associated, whereas depth meant the fraction of total T cells that were SARS-CoV-2-associated. Using the MIRA data, each spike-specific TCR was assigned both to the spike region to which the TCR was reactive and to a CD4 or CD8 class. Log10-transformed breadth and depth values were compared by one-way ANOVA with Sidak's multiple comparisons tests. Imported from immuneACCESS, the table was reduced by TCRdb to in-frame sequences with V and J called. These copies leave out some clones; in studies compared against another copy, an unresolved V gene accounts for under half, and the cause of the remainder is not known. That table gives V, J and clone size, and the DNA gave D and trimming. This sample comprises about 94,000 clones, over 75% of them detected only once. The ten largest clones represent roughly 14% of the sample.

Comments on this clone: It has no known antigen specificity. The input lacks base qualities; no much larger clone sits a single base away.

Measured from the cysteine to the phenylalanine, the CDR3 is 11 residues long. The retained sequence is limited to the CDR3, 33 bases, with the frame set at the first base. CDR1 ENHRY and CDR2 SYGVKD were looked up in the germline V gene. V and J lose 6 bases and 5 bases, and a span of 8 bases separates them. In light of the paper, this sample's time point label describes: baseline before first vaccination. Vaccinee samples came from UK trials COV001 and COV002, including a single-blind randomized controlled phase 2/3 trial of AZD1222 (ChAdOx1 nCoV-19) in healthy adults. Trial participant PBMC samples were collected at day 0 and day 28 after the second dose for TCRbeta chain sequencing.

Specimen: peripheral blood, collected on day 0 of AZD1222 vaccination. The sequence links TRBV10-3 to TRBJ2-7; the D segment cannot be called with confidence. The receptor comes from an adult in good health. The DNA reads as follows: TGTGCCATCAGGCAGAACAACGAGCAGTACTTC. Its product reads: CAIRQNNEQYF.